This T cell receptor (beta chain) was captured by sequencing in a study of T cell clones after liver transplantation. Study-level background: Graft-donor-reactive sequences were compared with third-party-reactive TCRbeta sequences from pre-transplant mixed lymphocyte reactions. Blood was drawn pre-transplant, before withdrawal, and after full or failed withdrawal. Notes on the study in general: Rather than being deleted, graft donor-reactive T cells may have moved into the graft.

CDR1 and CDR2 from the germline V gene are LNHDA and SQIVND (reference sequence). V gave up 0 bases and J gave up 4 bases, with 6 bases separating them. The length of the CDR3 is 13 residues. Turning to this clone: Its cognate antigen is unknown.

The protocol was immunoSEQ multiplex PCR, while the TCRdb copy is restricted to in-frame clones and leaves out a portion. In the table there are over 15,000 clones, around 87% of which are singletons. The sequences come from CD8+ T cells from blood, collected 45 to 46 months after liver transplant. This TCR was recovered from a human patient who received a liver transplant. Some T cells could come from the graft donor. The chain has TRBV19 and TRBJ1-2; D not resolved. CDR3 DNA sequence: TGTGCCAGTAGTATAGATCGAGCCTATGGCTACACCTTC. Its translation: CASSIDRAYGYTF.